The 29 T cell receptor beta chains reported below all come from one sample, sequenced in a study of identical twins. TCRdb re-analysed the 5' RACE reads in MiXCR, keeping a single row per CDR3 protein. This sample carries under 800,000 distinct CDR3 sequences, approximately 21% of them seen once, and the ten largest clones take around 4.4%. The sample was also linked to a second study, of T cells expressing NK-cell markers.

The specimen was PBMCs. These receptor sequences come from a woman between 18 and 29 years old in good health.

The chain recombines TRBV9 with TRBJ1-4; weak D call: TRBD1 (5 bases). CDR3 length: 14 amino acids. CDR1 is SGDLS and CDR2 is YYNGEE in the germline V gene. V shed 4 bases and J shed 5 bases, with 12 bases lying between them. The DNA of the CDR3 is TGTGCCAGCAGCACAACAGGAAACAATGAAAAACTGTTTTTT. Amino acid sequence: CASSTTGNNEKLFF.

The chain carries TRBV4-3 and TRBJ2-5; the D is unclear. The CDR3 spans 13 residues. CDR1 and CDR2 from the germline V gene are LGHNA and YSLEER. Deletions cut 3 bases from V and 6 bases from J, with 11 bases between. CDR3 loop: CASSQNGLKTQYF. DNA for the CDR3: TGCGCCAGCAGCCAGAACGGGCTCAAGACCCAGTACTTC.

In its sample, this clonotype was seen a few times. The chain uses TRBV29-1 and TRBJ2-1, with TRBD1 identical over 10 bases. This CDR3 has 13 residues. The V and J ends lost 8 bases and 2 bases, in that order; junction bases with no gene match: 3. Germline CDR1 reads SQVTM; CDR2 reads ANQGSEA. The DNA of the CDR3 is TGCAGCTTCGGACAGGGGGCCTACAATGAGCAGTTCTTC. Protein sequence: CSFGQGAYNEQFF.

This sequence joins TRBV5-1 and TRBJ2-7; 8 bases agree with TRBD2. This CDR3 has 14 amino acids. Germline V lookup: CDR1 SGHRS, CDR2 YFSETQ. V trimming: 4 bases; J trimming: 4 bases; junction bases outside the gene matches: 7. This CDR3 reads CASSRSGSLYEQYF. CDR3 nucleotide sequence: TGCGCCAGCAGCAGGAGCGGGAGCCTGTACGAGCAGTACTTC.

This clonotype showed up many times. V gene TRBV11-2 combines with J gene TRBJ2-3; TRBD2 aligns across 13 bases. Germline V gives CDR1 SGHAT, CDR2 FQNNGV. The junction had 12 bases not matched to a gene; V was cut back by 4 bases and J by 5 bases. CDR3 length equals 18 residues. CDR3 loop: CASSSFFWTSGRRDTQYF. In nucleotides, the CDR3 is TGTGCCAGCAGCTCTTTCTTTTGGACTAGCGGGAGAAGAGATACGCAGTATTTT. The full variable domain, completed using reference TRBV11-2 and TRBJ2-3, is EAGVAQSPRYKIIEKRQSVAFWCNPISGHATLYWYQQILGQGPKLLIQFQNNGVVDDSQLPKDRFSAERLKGVDSTLKIQPAKLEDSAVYLCASSSFFWTSGRRDTQYFGPGTRLTVL.

The chain is built from TRBV12-3 or TRBV12-4 and TRBJ2-2, with 8 positions matching TRBD1. The CDR3 has 14 amino acids. The V and J ends lost 6 bases and 5 bases, in that order; junction bases with no gene match: 5. Here the CDR3 DNA reads TGTGCCAGCAGCCCCCGGACAGGGACCGGGGAGCTGTTTTTT. This codes for CASSPRTGTGELFF.

V usage is TRBV20-1 and J usage is TRBJ1-2; D is perhaps TRBD1 (5 bases). V was pared by 6 bases and J by 8 bases, with 16 bases between. CDR1 and CDR2 from the germline V gene are DFQATT and SNEGSKA (reference sequence). The CDR3 loop spans 12 amino acids. Here the CDR3 reads CSARFGAPGYTF. The CDR3 DNA follows: TGCAGTGCCAGGTTTGGGGCGCCCGGCTACACCTTC.

This clonotype was picked up a small number of times. The chain employs TRBV15 and TRBJ2-1; D gene ambiguous. V was shortened by 0 bases and J by 6 bases, with 9 bases between the two germline ends. The CDR3 is 14 residues long. Germline V lookup: CDR1 LNHNV, CDR2 YYDKDF (reference sequence). In DNA, the CDR3 is TGTGCCACCAGCAGAGATACTAACAGCAATGAGCAGTTCTTC. This gives the protein CATSRDTNSNEQFF.

The chain employs TRBV18 and TRBJ2-1, with 8 bases that match TRBD2. V lost 0 bases, J lost 9 bases, and 7 bases stayed unmatched. Germline V gene sequence: CDR1 KGHSH, CDR2 LQKENI. The CDR3 sequence is 15 residues long. The CDR3, as DNA: TGTGCCAGCTCACCACCAGAGGGAGCGGGGGTTGAGCAGTTCTTC. Translating it yields CASSPPEGAGVEQFF.

The chain uses TRBV29-1 and TRBJ2-1, with 7 bases identical to TRBD1. This CDR3 contains 13 residues. Germline V lookup: CDR1 SQVTM, CDR2 ANQGSEA. With 5 bases clipped from V and 2 bases from J, the junction kept 3 bases outside the gene matches. CDR3 loop: CSVRQGTYNEQFF. The DNA for the CDR3 is TGCAGCGTTCGACAGGGTACCTACAATGAGCAGTTCTTC.

This clonotype was recorded a few times. The chain recombines TRBV7-9 with TRBJ2-2, with D perhaps assigned TRBD1 or TRBD2 (5 bases each). V was cut by 4 bases and J by 8 bases, with 14 bases left in between. CDR1 is SEHNR and CDR2 is FQNEAQ in the germline V gene (reference sequence). CDR3 length: 14 residues. The CDR3 DNA is TGTGCCAGCAGCTCTGGGACGGGCAGGGGGGAGCTGTTTTTT. This encodes CASSSGTGRGELFF. The variable domain in full, completed from reference TRBV7-9 and TRBJ2-2, reads DTGVSQNPRHKITKRGQNVTFRCDPISEHNRLYWYRQTLGQGPEFLTYFQNEAQLEKSRLLSDRFSAERPKGSFSTLEIQRTEQGDSAMYLCASSSGTGRGELFFGEGSRLTVL.

This clonotype was seen at least ten times. The rearrangement uses TRBV12-3 or TRBV12-4 and TRBJ2-1, with no clear D. With 3 bases removed from V and 7 bases from J, the gap between germline ends came to 10 bases. CDR3 length: 13 residues. CDR3 sequence reads: CASSLIDGNEQFF. CDR3 nucleotides: TGTGCCAGCAGTTTGATTGATGGTAATGAGCAGTTCTTC.

J is TRBJ2-7 and V is TRBV7-6; D is tentatively TRBD1 or TRBD2 (5 bases each). Germline V gene data show CDR1 as SGHVS and CDR2 as FNYEAQ. V was pared by 5 bases and J by 2 bases, with 10 bases between. This CDR3 comprises 13 residues. In DNA form, the CDR3 reads TGTGCCAGCAGCAGATCGGGACCCTACGAGCAGTACTTC. Encoded protein: CASSRSGPYEQYF.

This clonotype was counted between two and nine times. The V and J genes are TRBV20-1 and TRBJ1-2; 8 nucleotides agree with TRBD1. Germline lookup yields CDR1 DFQATT and CDR2 SNEGSKA (reference sequence). V lost 4 bases to trimming and J lost 4 bases; unmatched junction nucleotides: 8. This CDR3 comprises 14 residues. The CDR3 region is CSANRQGSSYGYTF. The CDR3 DNA reads as TGCAGTGCTAACAGACAGGGGTCCTCCTATGGCTACACCTTC.

The gene calls are TRBV12-3 or TRBV12-4 and TRBJ2-7; D gene uncertain. The CDR3 spans 14 residues. V was pared by 6 bases and J by 4 bases, with 16 bases between. The CDR3 nucleotides read TGTGCCAGCAGGCCACAGAGAGCCAAATACGAGCAGTACTTC. This gives the protein CASRPQRAKYEQYF.

This clonotype has a handful of counts. This chain connects TRBV30 to TRBJ2-1; D perhaps matches TRBD2 (5 bases). Germline V gives CDR1 GTSNPN, CDR2 SVGIG (reference sequence). The length of the CDR3 is 13 residues. Trimming shortened V by 4 bases and J by 6 bases, and 13 bases separated the two germline ends. The chain's CDR3 is CAWTGLGVNEQFF. The DNA of the CDR3 is TGTGCCTGGACCGGACTGGGAGTCAATGAGCAGTTCTTC.

Only a few counts were recorded for this clonotype. The chain recombines TRBV4-3 with TRBJ2-2; D remains ambiguous. The CDR3 extends over 16 amino acids. V lost 4 bases and J lost 1, with 13 bases in between. Looked up from germline, CDR1 is LGHNA and CDR2 is YSLEER. The CDR3 is CASSPQDKRNTGELFF. The CDR3, as DNA: TGCGCCAGCAGCCCCCAAGACAAGAGGAACACCGGGGAGCTGTTTTTT.

This clonotype has just a few counts. The genes are TRBV27 and TRBJ2-7; maybe TRBD2 (5 bases). Germline-derived CDR1 and CDR2 are MNHEY and SMNVEV (reference sequence). Trimming stripped 4 bases from V and 2 bases from J, with 12 bases between. The CDR3 is made up of 14 amino acids. The CDR3 nucleotides read TGTGCCAGCAGTTCGTCCGCGGGTCCCTACGAGCAGTACTTC. It specifies CASSSSAGPYEQYF.

This clonotype showed up just a few times. The gene calls are TRBV6-5 and TRBJ1-2; D ambiguous. The CDR3 consists of 16 residues. Germline CDR1 reads MNHEY; CDR2 reads SVGAGI. Trimming left V 0 bases short and J 2 bases short, with 13 bases between. The CDR3 sequence is CASSYSHLLGNYGYTF. The DNA for the CDR3 is TGTGCCAGCAGTTACTCACACCTACTCGGGAACTATGGCTACACCTTC.

Notes on this clonotype: Germline is not matched at one junction end, which may reflect a read error. The chain is built from TRBV7-9 and TRBJ2-5; no clear D. The CDR3 loop spans 8 amino acids. CDR1 is SEHNR, CDR2 FQNEAQ, per germline (reference sequence). The CDR3 loop reads CASSPPNF. The DNA for the CDR3 is TGTGCCAGCAGCCCGCCTAATTTC.

This clonotype was recorded a few times. This sequence joins TRBV5-4 and TRBJ1-6; unclear D gene. This CDR3 has 14 amino acids. Per germline, CDR1 SGHNT and CDR2 YYREEE (reference sequence). The V and J ends lost 5 bases and 10 bases respectively, with 16 bases between them. CDR3 residues: CASSFGLERSPLHF. Here the CDR3 DNA reads TGTGCCAGCAGTTTTGGCCTAGAGCGGTCACCCCTCCACTTT.

Many counts were recorded for this clonotype. CDR3 sequence: CAISASGTSQVYEQFF. In DNA form, the CDR3 reads TGTGCCATCAGTGCTTCCGGGACTAGTCAGGTTTATGAGCAGTTCTTC. This chain uses TRBV10-3 with TRBJ2-1; 8 bases line up with TRBD2. The CDR3 totals 16 residues. The junction had 13 bases not matched to a gene; V was cut back by 4 bases and J by 8 bases. CDR1 ENHRY and CDR2 SYGVKD come from the germline V gene.

The chain combines TRBV12-3 or TRBV12-4 with TRBJ2-2; D perhaps matches TRBD1 (5 bases). V shed 3 bases and J shed 8 bases, with 10 bases lying between them. The CDR3 runs 13 residues. The CDR3 DNA is TGTGCCAGCAGTTTTAGACAGAAAGGGGAGCTGTTTTTT. It specifies CASSFRQKGELFF.

The gene calls are TRBV7-9 and TRBJ1-2, with D perhaps TRBD1 (5 bases). The CDR3 contains 13 residues. Germline CDR1 is SEHNR and CDR2 is FQNEAQ (reference sequence). The V gene lost 6 bases and the J gene lost 3 bases, with 11 bases spanning the gap. DNA of the CDR3: TGTGCCAGCAGTAGCAGGGCGGACTATGGCTACACCTTC. Its protein is CASSSRADYGYTF.

This clonotype came up many times. The genes are TRBV10-3 and TRBJ2-1; perhaps TRBD1 as D (6 bases). This CDR3 has 15 residues. From germline, CDR1 is ENHRY and CDR2 SYGVKD. The V and J ends lost 4 bases and 5 bases respectively, with 15 bases between them. For the CDR3, the DNA is TGTGCCATCAGTGTAGGAGCAGGGGAAAACAATGAGCAGTTCTTC. It encodes CAISVGAGENNEQFF.

The V gene is TRBV19, the J gene TRBJ2-7; 8 bases line up with TRBD1. This CDR3 spans 13 amino acids. J lost 5 bases, V lost 7 bases, and 7 bases had no gene match. Germline lookup yields CDR1 LNHDA and CDR2 SQIVND (reference sequence). The DNA for the CDR3 is TGTGCCAGTACGGACAGGGACAGTCACGAGCAGTACTTC. Its protein is CASTDRDSHEQYF.

This clonotype was observed a few times. The chain carries TRBV6-1 and TRBJ2-1; 9 bases are shared with TRBD2. Germline loops: CDR1 MNHNS, CDR2 SASEGT. V lost 4 bases and J lost 2; bases outside the gene matches: 3. The CDR3 consists of 15 residues. CDR3 coding DNA: TGTGCCAGCAGTGTAGCGGGAGCTCCCTACAATGAGCAGTTCTTC. This sequence encodes CASSVAGAPYNEQFF.

The table lists this clonotype with a few counts. The chain carries TRBV2 and TRBJ2-7, with 10 bases fitting TRBD1. V was clipped by 6 bases and J by 5 bases; unmatched bases: 7. CDR1 and CDR2 (germline): SNHLY, FYNNEI. The CDR3 extends over 14 amino acids. CDR3 sequence: CASRPGQGRNEQYF. The CDR3 DNA is TGTGCCAGCAGGCCGGGACAGGGGAGAAACGAGCAGTACTTC.

This clonotype was picked up a small number of times. V and J are TRBV6-2 or TRBV6-3 and TRBJ1-1; D gene uncertain. Germline V gene sequence: CDR1 MNHEY, CDR2 SVGEGT. Trimming shortened V by 8 bases and J by 0 bases, and 7 bases separated the two germline ends. The CDR3 runs 12 residues. The CDR3 sequence is CASGQMNTEAFF. The CDR3 DNA reads TGTGCCAGCGGCCAGATGAACACTGAAGCTTTCTTT.